The source of this T cell receptor (beta chain) is a study of Ad26.COV2.S vaccination and SARS-CoV-2 variants. Germline V gene lookup returns CDR1 SGHVS and CDR2 FNYEAQ. The V end was cut by 5 bases, the J end by 1 base, with 9 bases between. There are 14 residues in the CDR3. Sequencing used immunoSEQ multiplex PCR; TCRdb keeps in-frame clones, though not all of them. This table has a few hundred thousand clones, around 87% appearing once. The sample's treatment: around 19 received Ad26.COV2.S at low or high dose, single or two shots; five or six received placebo; per-sample allocation not given. Sample collection was performed on day 63 after the first vaccine or placebo injection.

This clonotype originated in a person between 18 and 59 years old who received the Ad26.COV2.S COVID-19 vaccine or a placebo. The gene calls are TRBV7-6 and TRBJ2-1, with D uncertain. The sample in question was peripheral blood, obtained in a trial of Ad26.COV2.S vaccine versus placebo. As DNA, the CDR3 is TGTGCCAGCAGCGCGATAGGTTCCTACAATGAGCAGTTCTTC. Translated, it gives CASSAIGSYNEQFF. Using reference TRBV7-6 and TRBJ2-1 for the parts outside the CDR3, the full variable domain is GAGVSQSPRYKVTKRGQDVALRCDPISGHVSLYWYRQALGQGPEFLTYFNYEAQQDKSGLPNDRFSAERPEGSISTLTIQRTEQRDSAMYRCASSAIGSYNEQFFGPGTRLTVL.